The 6 T cell receptor beta chains given below trace back to one sample, sequenced in a study of control samples from healthy donors and cancer patients. Clones were sequenced by immunoSEQ multiplex PCR, and TCRdb holds only the in-frame ones, with some missing. The table shows around 80,000 clones, with approximately 89% occurring only once. Sequencing input: blood. Every receptor here comes from a man aged 45-65 years in good health.

This rearrangement joins TRBV19 to TRBJ2-5, with a possible D match to TRBD2 (7 bases). Looked up from germline, CDR1 is LNHDA and CDR2 is SQIVND (reference sequence). V lost 9 bases and J lost 5, with 19 bases in between. CDR3 length: 14 amino acids. Here the CDR3 reads CASKRRGGAETQYF. In DNA, the CDR3 is TGTGCCAGCAAGCGGAGGGGGGGCGCCGAGACCCAGTACTTC.

Concerning this clone: The sample contains more than one DNA sequence encoding this CDR3. V and J are TRBV19 and TRBJ1-1; TRBD1 matches at 10 bases. The V segment lost 5 bases and the J segment 4 bases; nucleotides outside the gene matches: 4. CDR1 LNHDA and CDR2 SQIVND come from the germline V gene (reference sequence). The CDR3 length is 14 residues. The CDR3 DNA follows: TGTGCCAGTAGTCCTGGACAGGGGGGCACTGAAGCTTTCTTT. Translating gives CASSPGQGGTEAFF.

The V call is TRBV6-5, the J call TRBJ2-7, with TRBD1 as a possible D gene (6 bases). Germline V gives CDR1 MNHEY, CDR2 SVGAGI. The V end was cut by 6 bases, the J end by 2 bases, with 17 bases between. The CDR3 has 15 residues. The DNA of the CDR3 is TGTGCCAGCAGCCTAGACTGGGGGCTTGCCTACGAGCAGTACTTC. This gives the protein CASSLDWGLAYEQYF.

The chain carries TRBV7-9 and TRBJ2-7, with 11 nucleotides matching TRBD1. The CDR3 runs to 15 residues. After removal of 4 bases from V and 6 bases from J, the junction contained 8 bases not matched to a gene. CDR1 and CDR2 from the germline V gene are SEHNR and FQNEAQ (reference sequence). This chain's CDR3 is CASSYFRDRGSEQYF. The CDR3 DNA reads as TGTGCCAGCAGCTACTTCCGGGACAGGGGGAGCGAGCAGTACTTC.

This chain links TRBV15 with TRBJ1-1, with D possibly TRBD1 on 6 matching bases. Trimming shortened V by 4 bases and J by 7 bases, and 7 bases separated the two germline ends. Germline CDR1 LNHNV, CDR2 YYDKDF (reference sequence). CDR3 size: 11 residues. CDR3 amino acids: CATSTGVEAFF. In nucleotides, the CDR3 is TGTGCCACCAGCACAGGGGTTGAAGCTTTCTTT.

The V gene is TRBV30, the J gene TRBJ2-4; 11 bases fit TRBD2. The J segment lost 8 bases and the V segment lost 4 bases, leaving 7 bases of the junction unmatched. The CDR3 is 14 residues long. Germline V gene data show CDR1 as GTSNPN and CDR2 as SVGIG (reference sequence). The CDR3 here is CAWTNSGRGDIQYF. CDR3 in DNA: TGTGCCTGGACTAATAGCGGGAGGGGGGACATTCAGTACTTC.